This T cell receptor beta chain stems from a study of cytomegalovirus exposure and HLA in healthy donors. Regarding the study as a whole: 87-base-pair reads could not separate some V segments, including TRBV6-2 and TRBV6-3. Sequencing artifact likely explains a cluster of highly shared sequence variants.

This clone was detected only once. Its antigen is not identified. PCR was performed using 60 Vbeta and 13 Jbeta primers. Sequencing used immunoSEQ multiplex PCR; TCRdb keeps in-frame clones, though not all of them. The sample lists roughly 200,000 clones; roughly 76% were seen once. Trimming at V came to 6 bases and at J to 6 bases, leaving 12 bases not matched to a gene. CDR3 size: 16 residues. Germline V gene lookup returns CDR1 MDHEN and CDR2 SYDVKM. This clonotype originated in a woman in her 30s in good health and CMV-seropositive. The material sequenced was PBMCs. J is TRBJ2-1 and V is TRBV28; 9 nucleotides line up with TRBD2. The CDR3 loop reads CASSPGGVAGANEQFF. The CDR3 bases are TGTGCCAGCAGCCCGGGGGGGGTAGCGGGGGCCAATGAGCAGTTCTTC.